The 5 T cell receptor beta chains presented below share a single source sample, sequenced in a study of T cell responses to AZD1222 COVID-19 vaccine. Clones were read by immunoSEQ multiplex PCR, and TCRdb kept only the in-frame ones, dropping some. The data hold 150,000 to 180,000 clones, with 80% to 90% observed a single time. This specimen consisted of peripheral blood, obtained on day 0 of MenACWY control vaccination. The origin of the receptors is an adult in good health.

The chain recombines TRBV5-4 with TRBJ2-7; D is unclear. CDR3 length: 15 amino acids. V lost 0 bases to trimming and J lost 6 bases, with 16 bases between them. Per germline, CDR1 SGHNT and CDR2 YYREEE (reference sequence). CDR3 sequence: CASSLVGASNTEQYF. As DNA, the CDR3 is TGTGCCAGCAGCTTGGTGGGCGCGAGTAATACCGAGCAGTACTTC.

V and J are TRBV5-1 and TRBJ2-6; 7 bases map to TRBD1. From germline, CDR1 is SGHRS and CDR2 YFSETQ. This CDR3 has 17 amino acids. V was clipped by 3 bases and J by 4 bases; unmatched bases: 10. The CDR3 loop reads CASSYGQERAGANVLTF. The CDR3 DNA sequence: TGCGCCAGCAGCTACGGACAGGAGAGGGCCGGGGCCAACGTCCTGACTTTC. The full variable domain, rest sourced from reference TRBV5-1 and TRBJ2-6, is KAGVTQTPRYLIKTRGQQVTLSCSPISGHRSVSWYQQTPGQGLQFLFEYFSETQRNKGNFPGRFSGRQFSNSRSEMNVSTLELGDSALYLCASSYGQERAGANVLTFGAGSRLTVL.

This rearrangement joins TRBV9 to TRBJ1-4; no firm D call. This CDR3 is built from 13 residues. Germline V CDR1 and CDR2: SGDLS, YYNGEE. Trimming removed 0 bases from V and 5 bases from J, with 5 bases in between. Written as DNA, the CDR3 is TGTGCCAGCAGCGTAGCCGGCAATGAAAAACTGTTTTTT. This encodes CASSVAGNEKLFF.

This clone was counted a few times. The genes are TRBV27 and TRBJ1-2; 10 bases match TRBD1. V shed 5 bases and J 4 bases; nucleotides not matched to a gene: 13. Per the germline V gene, CDR1 is MNHEY and CDR2 is SMNVEV (reference sequence). The CDR3 has 17 amino acids. Here the CDR3 reads CASSPNTGTGASYGYTF. CDR3 in DNA: TGTGCCAGCAGTCCAAATACCGGGACAGGGGCATCCTATGGCTACACCTTC.

The table lists this clone with a count of one. The chain links TRBV7-7 to TRBJ1-4, with unresolved D. CDR1 is SSHAT and CDR2 is FNYEAQ in the germline V gene (reference sequence). This CDR3 is built from 14 residues. V was cut by 5 bases and J by 8 bases, with 15 bases left in between. CDR3 protein: CASSPTPRLEKLFF. CDR3 nucleotides: TGTGCCAGCAGCCCGACACCCCGGTTGGAAAAACTGTTTTTT.